Each of the 5 T cell receptor beta chains below was sequenced from the same sample in a study of Graves' ophthalmopathy and Graves' hyperthyroidism. RNA transcripts were the source from which TCR beta CDR3 regions were amplified. Following a first-round RT-PCR that used HTBI primers, a second-round multiplex PCR was carried out. Each CDR3 protein is one row after TCRdb ran MiXCR on the multiplex PCR reads. The sample has about 740,000 distinct CDR3 sequences, about 44% seen once. Material for sequencing was peripheral blood. The receptors shown here come from an adult man with Graves' ophthalmopathy.

This clonotype came up once. This may be a read error: a much more frequent sequence differs by one nucleotide. The chain couples TRBV10-3 to TRBJ2-6; D is ambiguous. Deletions cut 4 bases from V and 2 bases from J, with 15 bases between. The CDR3 runs to 17 residues. Germline CDR1 reads ENHRY; CDR2 reads SYGVKD. This CDR3 reads CAISVRQGKAGANVLTF. In DNA, the CDR3 is TGTGCCATCAGTGTACGACAAGGAAAGGCTGGGGCCAACGTCCTGACTTTC.

Concerning this clonotype: A much larger clone differs by one base, so this may be a read error. The rearrangement uses TRBV25-1 and TRBJ2-7, with D tentatively TRBD1 (5 bases). This CDR3 region has 13 residues. CDR1 is MGHDK, CDR2 SYGVNS, per germline. V lost 8 bases and J lost 5, with 16 bases in between. In nucleotides, the CDR3 is TGTGCCAGCGGTGGAAGACAGTCACACGAGCAGTACTTC. Translating gives CASGGRQSHEQYF.

The chain uses TRBV11-2 and TRBJ2-5; D may be TRBD1 (5 bases). Trimming shortened V by 2 bases and J by 3 bases, and 10 bases separated the two germline ends. CDR3 length: 14 residues. Germline V lookup: CDR1 SGHAT, CDR2 FQNNGV. As DNA, the CDR3 is TGTGCCAGCAGCTTATGGGGCGGTGAAGAGACCCAGTACTTC. It is translated as CASSLWGGEETQYF.

This clonotype was counted only a few times. The rearrangement links TRBV10-3 to TRBJ1-5, with D unclear. Trimming took off 10 bases at V and 3 bases at J, with 13 bases between the two ends. CDR3 length: 13 residues. CDR1 and CDR2 (germline): ENHRY, SYGVKD. The CDR3 loop reads CASKDMSNQPQHF. The CDR3 DNA is TGTGCCAGTAAAGACATGTCCAATCAGCCCCAGCATTTT.

This clonotype was detected many times. The chain recombines TRBV20-1 with TRBJ2-2; D gene ambiguous. V shed 5 bases and J shed 1 base, with 8 bases lying between them. CDR1 is DFQATT and CDR2 is SNEGSKA in the germline V gene (reference sequence). This CDR3 contains 13 residues. The CDR3 DNA reads TGCAGTGCTTACGAGCGGAACACCGGGGAGCTGTTTTTT. Amino acids: CSAYERNTGELFF.